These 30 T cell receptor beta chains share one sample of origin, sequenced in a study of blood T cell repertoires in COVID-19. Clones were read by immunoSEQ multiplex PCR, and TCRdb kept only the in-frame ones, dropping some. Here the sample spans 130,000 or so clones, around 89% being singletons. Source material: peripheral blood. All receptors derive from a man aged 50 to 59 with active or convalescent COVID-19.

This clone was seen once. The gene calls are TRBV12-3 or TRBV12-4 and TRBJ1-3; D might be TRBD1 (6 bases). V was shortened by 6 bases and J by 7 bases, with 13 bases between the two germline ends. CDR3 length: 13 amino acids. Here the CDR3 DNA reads TGTGCCAGCAGATCCACAGGGTGGAACACCATATATTTT. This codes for CASRSTGWNTIYF.

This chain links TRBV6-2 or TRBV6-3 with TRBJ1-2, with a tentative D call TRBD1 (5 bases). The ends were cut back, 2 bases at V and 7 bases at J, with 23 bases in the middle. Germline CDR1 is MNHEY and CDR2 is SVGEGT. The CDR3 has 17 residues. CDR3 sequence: CASSYIKTDPAGLGYTF. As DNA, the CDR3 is TGTGCCAGCAGTTACATCAAGACAGACCCCGCGGGGCTTGGCTACACCTTC.

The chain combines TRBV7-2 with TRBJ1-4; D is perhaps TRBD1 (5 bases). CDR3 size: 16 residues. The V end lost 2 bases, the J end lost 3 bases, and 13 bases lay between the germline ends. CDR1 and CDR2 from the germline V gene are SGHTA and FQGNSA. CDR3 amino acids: CASSLRPGIPNEKLFF. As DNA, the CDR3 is TGTGCCAGCAGCTTAAGGCCAGGGATTCCTAATGAAAAACTGTTTTTT.

CDR3 coding DNA: TGTGCCAGCAGCTTAACATGGCAGGTCGTCTCCCCCTATGGCTACACCTTC. This codes for CASSLTWQVVSPYGYTF. The V gene is TRBV7-2, the J gene TRBJ1-2; D uncertain. V gave up 2 bases and J gave up 4 bases, with 20 bases separating them. Germline V lookup: CDR1 SGHTA, CDR2 FQGNSA. The CDR3 has 17 residues.

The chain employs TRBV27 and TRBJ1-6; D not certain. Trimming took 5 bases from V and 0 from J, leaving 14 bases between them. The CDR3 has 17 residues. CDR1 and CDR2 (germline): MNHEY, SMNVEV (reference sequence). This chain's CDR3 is CASSLDLLSSYNSPLHF. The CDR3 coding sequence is TGTGCCAGCAGTCTCGATTTGCTTAGCTCCTATAATTCACCCCTCCACTTT.

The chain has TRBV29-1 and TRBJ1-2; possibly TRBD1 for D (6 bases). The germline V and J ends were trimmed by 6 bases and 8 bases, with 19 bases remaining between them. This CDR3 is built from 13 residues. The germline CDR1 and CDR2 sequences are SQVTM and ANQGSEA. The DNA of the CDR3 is TGCAGCGTCTGGACAGCGGGACCCAAGGGCTACACCTTC. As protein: CSVWTAGPKGYTF. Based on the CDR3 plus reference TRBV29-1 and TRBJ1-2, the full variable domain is SAVISQKPSRDICQRGTSLTIQCQVDSQVTMMFWYRQQPGQSLTLIATANQGSEATYESGFVIDKFPISRPNLTFSTLTVSNMSPEDSSIYLCSVWTAGPKGYTFGSGTRLTVV.

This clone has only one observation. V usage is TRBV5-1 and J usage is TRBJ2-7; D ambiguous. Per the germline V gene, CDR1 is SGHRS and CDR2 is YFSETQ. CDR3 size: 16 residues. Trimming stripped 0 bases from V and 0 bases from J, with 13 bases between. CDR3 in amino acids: CASSLAANRSSYEQYF. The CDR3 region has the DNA TGCGCCAGCAGCTTGGCCGCAAATAGGAGCTCCTACGAGCAGTACTTC.

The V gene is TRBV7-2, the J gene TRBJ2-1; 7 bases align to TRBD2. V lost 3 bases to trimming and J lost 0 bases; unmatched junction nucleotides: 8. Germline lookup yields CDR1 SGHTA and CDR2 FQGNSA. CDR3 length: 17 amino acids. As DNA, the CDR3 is TGTGCCAGCAGCTTGCCTGGAGCGGGAATCTCCTACAATGAGCAGTTCTTC. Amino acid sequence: CASSLPGAGISYNEQFF.

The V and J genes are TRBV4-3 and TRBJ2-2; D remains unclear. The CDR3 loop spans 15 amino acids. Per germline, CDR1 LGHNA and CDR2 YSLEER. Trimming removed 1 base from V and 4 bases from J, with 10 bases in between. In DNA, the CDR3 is TGCGCCAGCAGCCAAGGTTCAGGAATCACCGGGGAGCTGTTTTTT. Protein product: CASSQGSGITGELFF.

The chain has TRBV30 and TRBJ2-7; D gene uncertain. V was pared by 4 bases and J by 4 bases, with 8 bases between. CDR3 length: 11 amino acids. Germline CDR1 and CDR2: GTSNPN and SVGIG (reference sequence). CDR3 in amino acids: CAWKRSYEQYF. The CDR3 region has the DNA TGTGCCTGGAAGCGCAGTTACGAGCAGTACTTC.

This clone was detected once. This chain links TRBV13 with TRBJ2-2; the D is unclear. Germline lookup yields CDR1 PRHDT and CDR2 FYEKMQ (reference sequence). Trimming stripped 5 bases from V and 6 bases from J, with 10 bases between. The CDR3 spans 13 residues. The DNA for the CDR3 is TGTGCCAGCAGCCTAAGTTATTCCGGGGAGCTGTTTTTT. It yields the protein CASSLSYSGELFF.

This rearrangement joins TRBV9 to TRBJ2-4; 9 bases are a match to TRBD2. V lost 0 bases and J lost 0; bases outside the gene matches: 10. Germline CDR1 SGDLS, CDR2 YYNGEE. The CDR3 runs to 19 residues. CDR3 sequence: CASSVDPLAGQLAKNIQYF. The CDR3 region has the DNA TGTGCCAGCAGCGTAGATCCTCTAGCGGGGCAACTAGCCAAAAACATTCAGTACTTC.

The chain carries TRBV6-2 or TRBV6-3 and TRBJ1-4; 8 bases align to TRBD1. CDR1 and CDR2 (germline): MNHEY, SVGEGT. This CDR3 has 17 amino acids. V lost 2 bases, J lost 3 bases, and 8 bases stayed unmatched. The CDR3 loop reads CASSYETGAGSNEKLFF. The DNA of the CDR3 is TGTGCCAGCAGTTACGAGACAGGGGCCGGATCTAATGAAAAACTGTTTTTT.

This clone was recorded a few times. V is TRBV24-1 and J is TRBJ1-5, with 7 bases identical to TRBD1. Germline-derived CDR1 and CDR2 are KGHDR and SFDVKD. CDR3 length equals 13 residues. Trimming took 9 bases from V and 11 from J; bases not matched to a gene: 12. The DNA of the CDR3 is TGTGCCACCGCGTCGTCAGGGGGAATATCCCAGCATTTT. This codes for CATASSGGISQHF.

The CDR3 DNA reads TGCGCCAGCAGCTCATCTCTAGCGGGAGATCACGAGCAGTACTTC. The encoded protein is CASSSSLAGDHEQYF. The chain employs TRBV5-1 and TRBJ2-7; TRBD2 matches at 10 bases. The CDR3 length is 15 residues. Germline CDR1 and CDR2: SGHRS and YFSETQ. Losses at the gene ends were 3 bases for V and 5 bases for J; bases not matched to a gene: 8. The variable domain in full, with the rest retrieved from reference TRBV5-1 and TRBJ2-7, is KAGVTQTPRYLIKTRGQQVTLSCSPISGHRSVSWYQQTPGQGLQFLFEYFSETQRNKGNFPGRFSGRQFSNSRSEMNVSTLELGDSALYLCASSSSLAGDHEQYFGPGTRLTVT.

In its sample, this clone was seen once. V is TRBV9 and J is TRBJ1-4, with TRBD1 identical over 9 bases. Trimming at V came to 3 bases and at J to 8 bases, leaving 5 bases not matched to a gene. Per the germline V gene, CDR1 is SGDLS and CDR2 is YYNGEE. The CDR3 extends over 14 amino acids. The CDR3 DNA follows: TGTGCCAGCAGCGAAAGGACAGGGGTAGAAAAACTGTTTTTT. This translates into CASSERTGVEKLFF.

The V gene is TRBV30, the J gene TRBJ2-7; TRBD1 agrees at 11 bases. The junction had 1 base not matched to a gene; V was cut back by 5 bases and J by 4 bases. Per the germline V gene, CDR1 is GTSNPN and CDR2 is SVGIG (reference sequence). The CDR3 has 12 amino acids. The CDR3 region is CAWGQGAYEQYF. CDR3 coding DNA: TGTGCCTGGGGACAGGGGGCATACGAGCAGTACTTC.

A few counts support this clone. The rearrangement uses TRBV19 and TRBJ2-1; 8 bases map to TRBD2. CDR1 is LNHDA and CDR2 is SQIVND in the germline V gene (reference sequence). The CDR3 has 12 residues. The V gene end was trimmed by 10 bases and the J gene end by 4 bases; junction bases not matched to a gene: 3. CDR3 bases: TGTGCCACAGCGGGGGTTTACAATGAGCAGTTCTTC. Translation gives CATAGVYNEQFF.

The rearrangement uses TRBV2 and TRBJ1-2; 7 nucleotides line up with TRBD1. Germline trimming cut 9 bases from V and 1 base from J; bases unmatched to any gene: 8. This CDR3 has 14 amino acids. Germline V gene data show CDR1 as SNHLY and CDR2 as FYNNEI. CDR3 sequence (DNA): TGTGCCAGTTCTCGGGACAGTAATAACTATGGCTACACCTTC. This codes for CASSRDSNNYGYTF.

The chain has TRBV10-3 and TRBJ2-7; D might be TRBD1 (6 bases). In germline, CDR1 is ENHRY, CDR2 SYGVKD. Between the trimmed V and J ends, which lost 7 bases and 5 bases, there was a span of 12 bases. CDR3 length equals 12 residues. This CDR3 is CAITSNRDEQYF. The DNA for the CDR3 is TGTGCCATCACCTCTAACAGGGACGAGCAGTACTTC.

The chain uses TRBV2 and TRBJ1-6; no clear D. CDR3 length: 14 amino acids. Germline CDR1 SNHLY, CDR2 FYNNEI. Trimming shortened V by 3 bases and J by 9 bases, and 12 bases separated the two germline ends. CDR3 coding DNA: TGTGCCAGCAGTGACGGTACGGGTGTTTCACCCCTCCACTTT. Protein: CASSDGTGVSPLHF.

CDR3 in amino acids: CASSEAGHYNSPLHF. The CDR3 nucleotides are TGTGCCAGCAGTGAAGCGGGACACTATAATTCACCCCTCCACTTT. V and J are TRBV6-1 and TRBJ1-6, with D tentatively TRBD1 (6 bases). The ends were cut back, 0 bases at V and 3 bases at J, with 6 bases in the middle. This CDR3 contains 15 residues. Germline CDR1 and CDR2: MNHNS and SASEGT.

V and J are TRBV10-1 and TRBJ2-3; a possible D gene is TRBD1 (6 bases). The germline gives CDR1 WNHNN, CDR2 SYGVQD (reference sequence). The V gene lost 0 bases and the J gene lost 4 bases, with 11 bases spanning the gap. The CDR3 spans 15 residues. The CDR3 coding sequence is TGCGCCAGCAGTGAGTCCCCACAGGGTTCAGATACGCAGTATTTT. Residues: CASSESPQGSDTQYF.

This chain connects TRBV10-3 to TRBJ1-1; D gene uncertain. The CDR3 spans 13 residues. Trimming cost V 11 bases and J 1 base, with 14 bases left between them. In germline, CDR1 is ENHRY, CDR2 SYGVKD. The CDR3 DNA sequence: TGTGCCTCCAAGTTACAAGAGAACACTGAAGCTTTCTTT. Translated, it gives CASKLQENTEAFF.

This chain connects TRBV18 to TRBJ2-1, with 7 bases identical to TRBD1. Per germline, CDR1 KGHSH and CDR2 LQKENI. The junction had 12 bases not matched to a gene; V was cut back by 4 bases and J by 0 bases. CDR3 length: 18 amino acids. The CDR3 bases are TGTGCCAGCTCACGTCTGCAGGGGGACCGGAGCTCCTACAATGAGCAGTTCTTC. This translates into CASSRLQGDRSSYNEQFF.

CDR3 in amino acids: CASARGFRDNEQFF. CDR3 sequence (DNA): TGTGCCAGCGCCCGAGGTTTCCGAGACAATGAGCAGTTCTTC. The J gene is TRBJ2-1, the V gene TRBV6-6; D gene uncertain. V gave up 8 bases and J gave up 5 bases, with 16 bases separating them. The CDR3 contains 14 residues. Germline V gene sequence: CDR1 MNHNY, CDR2 SVGAGI (reference sequence).

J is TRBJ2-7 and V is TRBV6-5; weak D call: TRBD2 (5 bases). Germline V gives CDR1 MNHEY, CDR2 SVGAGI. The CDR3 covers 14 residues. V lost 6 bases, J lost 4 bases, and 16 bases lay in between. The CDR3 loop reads CASSQARGGYEQYF. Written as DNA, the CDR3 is TGTGCCAGCAGCCAAGCCCGGGGTGGGTACGAGCAGTACTTC.

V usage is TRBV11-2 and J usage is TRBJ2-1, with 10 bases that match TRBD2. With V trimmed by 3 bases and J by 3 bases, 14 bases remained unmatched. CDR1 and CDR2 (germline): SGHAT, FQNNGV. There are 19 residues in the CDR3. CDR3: CASSLQGGPSGSLYNEQFF. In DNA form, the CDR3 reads TGTGCCAGCAGCTTGCAGGGTGGTCCTAGCGGGAGTCTCTACAATGAGCAGTTCTTC.

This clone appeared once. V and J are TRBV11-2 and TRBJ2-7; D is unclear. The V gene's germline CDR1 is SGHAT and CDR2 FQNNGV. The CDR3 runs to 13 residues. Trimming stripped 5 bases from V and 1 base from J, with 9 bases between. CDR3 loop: CASSTFGSYEQYF. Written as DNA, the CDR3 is TGTGCCAGCAGCACTTTCGGGTCCTACGAGCAGTACTTC.

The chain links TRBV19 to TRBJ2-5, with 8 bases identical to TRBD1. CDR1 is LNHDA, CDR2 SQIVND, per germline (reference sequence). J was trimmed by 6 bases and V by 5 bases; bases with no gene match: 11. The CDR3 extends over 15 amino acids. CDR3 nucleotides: TGTGCCAGTAGTTCAACAGGGGGGACAAGAAAGACCCAGTACTTC. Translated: CASSSTGGTRKTQYF.